Shown below are 2 T cell receptor beta chains from a single sample sequenced in a study of T-cell reconstitution after alpha-beta-depleted transplantation in children. Preparation of the TCRbeta library was carried out with unique molecular identifiers. In TCRdb, the PCR reads were re-called with MiXCR into one record per CDR3 protein. This table has a few hundred thousand distinct CDR3 sequences, approximately 30% appearing once. The source material was PBMCs, sampled before TCRalphabeta/CD19-depleted stem cell transplant. All receptors come from a boy younger than two with Wiskott-Aldrich syndrome, due to receive a stem cell transplant.

This chain links TRBV27 with TRBJ2-3; D is undetermined. CDR1 is MNHEY and CDR2 is SMNVEV in the germline V gene (reference sequence). The CDR3 is 14 amino acids. V gave up 4 bases and J gave up 1 base, with 9 bases separating them. The CDR3: CASSYRFGTDTQYF. CDR3 DNA sequence: TGTGCCAGCAGTTACCGATTCGGCACAGATACGCAGTATTTT.

The V and J genes are TRBV12-3 or TRBV12-4 and TRBJ1-6, with D possibly TRBD1 on 5 matching bases. This CDR3 has 15 residues. V shed 6 bases and J shed 7 bases, with 16 bases lying between them. The CDR3 reads CASSPLARGNSPLHF. As DNA, the CDR3 is TGTGCCAGCAGCCCCCTCGCAAGGGGAAATTCACCCCTCCACTTT.